This is a list of T cell receptor beta chains from one sample in a study of somatic mutations in cytotoxic T cells in rheumatoid arthritis. Only in-frame clones appear in the TCRdb table, and some are missing; sequencing was by immunoSEQ multiplex PCR. The sample lists 6,300 or so clones; around three quarters were seen once. Sequenced material: CD8+ T cells sorted from blood, taken at a follow-up visit. Every receptor here comes from a woman in her 70s with rheumatoid arthritis. Both conserved end residues are part of each CDR3. A D gene is named only where the DNA matches it firmly. Clone size, where shown, is once, few, many, or a class for clones that have expanded.

NA	TRBV5-6	TRBJ2-1	NA	TGTGCCAGCAGCTTGGGGGCCTACAATGAGCAGTTCTTC	CASSLGAYNEQFF
NA	TRBV11-1	TRBJ1-1	NA	TGTGCCAGCAGCCTAGAAGGGAAGAACACTGAAGCTTTCTTT	CASSLEGKNTEAFF
NA	TRBV2	TRBJ1-5	NA	TGTGCCAGCAGTGAAGGGGGTAGCAATCAGCCCCAGCATTTT	CASSEGGSNQPQHF
TRBD1	TRBV9	TRBJ2-3	NA	TGTGCCAGCAGCTCGGACAGGGGGCTTTTAGATACGCAGTATTTT	CASSSDRGLLDTQYF
NA	TRBV27	TRBJ2-1	large	NA	CASSFLENSYNEQFF
TRBD2	TRBV13	TRBJ2-1	NA	TGTGCCAGCAGCGCCCCCCTAGCGGGAGGCTCTCCTTACAATGAGCAGTTCTTC	CASSAPLAGGSPYNEQFF
NA	TRBV29-1	TRBJ1-1	NA	TGCAGCCTCGTGGGGCGGTCTGGTGAAGCTTTCTTT	CSLVGRSGEAFF
NA	TRBV9	TRBJ2-7	NA	TGTGCCAGCAGCGTAGATAAGTGGAGCGGATACGAGCAGTACTTC	CASSVDKWSGYEQYF
NA	TRBV19	TRBJ1-4	NA	TGTGCCAGTAGTATTTTTGGGGCTAATGAAAAACTGTTTTTT	CASSIFGANEKLFF
NA	TRBV7-8	TRBJ2-7	NA	TGTGCCAGCAGCTTAAGTACCTCCTACGAGCAGTACTTC	CASSLSTSYEQYF
TRBD1	TRBV29-1	TRBJ1-1	NA	TGCAGCGTGGCACAGGGGGCTTTCACTGAAGCTTTCTTT	CSVAQGAFTEAFF
NA	TRBV11-3	TRBJ1-1	NA	TGTGCCAGCAGCTTAGTCCTTGGCACTGAAGCTTTCTTT	CASSLVLGTEAFF
TRBD2	TRBV10-3	TRBJ2-3	NA	TGTGCCATCAATGAGGGGACTAGCGATAGCACAGATACGCAGTATTTT	CAINEGTSDSTDTQYF
NA	TRBV6-6	TRBJ2-1	few	TGTGCCAGCAGTCGACCCCGCAATGAGCAGTTCTTC	CASSRPRNEQFF
TRBD1	TRBV5-1	TRBJ2-7	NA	TGCGCCAGCAGCTTGGCCAAGACAGGGGGGCTGGAGGAGCAGTACTTC	CASSLAKTGGLEEQYF
NA	TRBV11-2	TRBJ1-4	NA	TGTGCCAGCAGCTTATCCACTCAACGTTCAAATGAAAAACTGTTTTTT	CASSLSTQRSNEKLFF
NA	TRBV21-1	TRBJ2-7	NA	TGTGCCAGCAGCAAAATGACAGGGGCGGCAAAAGGGTCCTACGAGCAGTACTTC	CASSKMTGAAKGSYEQYF
NA	TRBV7-8	TRBJ2-7	few	TGTGCCAGCAGTCCCGGGGGGCGGGAGCAGTACTTC	CASSPGGREQYF
NA	TRBV29-1	TRBJ2-3	once	TGCAGCTTCCGAGGGGAGTTCGATACGCAGTATTTT	CSFRGEFDTQYF
TRBD1	TRBV18	TRBJ1-1	few	TGTGCCAGCTCATCGGCACGAGGGACAGGGTTGAACACTGAAGCTTTCTTT	CASSSARGTGLNTEAFF
NA	TRBV15	TRBJ2-1	NA	TGTGCCACCAGCAGGGATCGACGATTGAACAATGAGCAGTTCTTC	CATSRDRRLNNEQFF
TRBD2	TRBV11-2	TRBJ2-7	NA	TGTGCCAGCAGCTCCGGGAGGGGAGGGAACGAGCAGTACTTC	CASSSGRGGNEQYF
NA	TRBV7-6	TRBJ1-4	few	TGTGCCAGCAGTTCCCCCGGAGGGGCGGGGGAAAAACTGTTTTTT	CASSSPGGAGEKLFF
NA	TRBV2	TRBJ1-5	few	TGTGCCAGCAGGAGGGGACAATACGGCAATCAGCCCCAGCATTTT	CASRRGQYGNQPQHF
NA	TRBV5-4	TRBJ2-3	NA	TGTGCCAGCAGCTCTAGACTAGGCACAGATACGCAGTATTTT	CASSSRLGTDTQYF
TRBD1	TRBV13	TRBJ2-2	once	TGTGCCAGCAGCCTCTCAACCTTGGGAAGGACAGGGGACTTTTCTGGGGAGCTGTTTTTT	CASSLSTLGRTGDFSGELFF
NA	TRBV19	TRBJ2-3	NA	TGTGCCAGTAGTATCGGACACTCCCGGGATACGCAGTATTTT	CASSIGHSRDTQYF
NA	TRBV29-1	TRBJ1-1	NA	TGCAGCGCTGCCCTACAGGGAACTGAAGCTTTCTTT	CSAALQGTEAFF
TRBD2	TRBV7-2	TRBJ2-7	NA	TGTGCCAGCAGCATTAGCGGGAGGATGTCCTACGAGCAGTACTTC	CASSISGRMSYEQYF
NA	TRBV12-5	TRBJ2-3	NA	TGTGCTAGTTTGCAAGATACGCAGTATTTT	CASLQDTQYF
TRBD1	TRBV6-6	TRBJ1-2	few	TGTGCCAGCAATTCCGGGACAGGGACCTATGGCTACACCTTC	CASNSGTGTYGYTF
NA	TRBV18	TRBJ2-7	NA	TGTGCCAGCTCACCCCTAGGAGCGGACGAGCAGTACTTC	CASSPLGADEQYF